This note documents a single T cell receptor (beta chain) sequence. The CDR3 totals 13 residues. From germline, CDR1 is SGHRS and CDR2 YFSETQ. Trimming shortened V by 3 bases and J by 1 base, and 7 bases separated the two germline ends. This sample is drawn from a study of blood T cell repertoires in COVID-19. Here immunoSEQ multiplex PCR was the method, and the copy in TCRdb shows in-frame clones only, minus some. The table has about 44,000 clones, 80% to 90% seen once. The rearrangement uses TRBV5-1 and TRBJ2-5, with no clear D. What was sequenced was peripheral blood. This TCR was recovered from a man between 65 and 80 years old with active COVID-19. The CDR3 spells CASSSPSQETQYF. The CDR3 region has the DNA TGCGCCAGCAGCTCGCCGAGCCAAGAGACCCAGTACTTC.